This record looks at one T cell receptor beta chain sequence and its context. Being one base from a much bigger clone, this may be a read error. Next came a second PCR, run for about 6 to 11 cycles, which used a sample-barcoded 5' primer along with a J-beta primer mix. TCRdb reanalysed the 5' RACE reads using MiXCR and keeps one entry per CDR3 protein. The table lists about 650,000 distinct CDR3 sequences, approximately 29% of them singletons. The data derive from a study of blood T cells in healthy people across ages. The germline V gene has CDR1 SGHTA and CDR2 FQGNSA. The CDR3 consists of 15 residues. The germline V and J ends were trimmed by 3 bases and 5 bases, with 11 bases remaining between them.

Sequenced input: blood. The chain joins TRBV7-2 to TRBJ1-6, with D maybe TRBD1 (5 bases). The receptor was derived from a woman older than 75 in good health. The CDR3 region is CASSLLGQNNSPLHF. In DNA, the CDR3 is TGTGCCAGCAGCTTGTTGGGGCAGAATAATTCACCCCTCCACTTT.